This is a list of T cell receptor beta chains from one sample in a study of blood T cell repertoires in COVID-19. Measured with immunoSEQ multiplex PCR; TCRdb has only the in-frame clones, and not every one. The data hold 150,000 to 200,000 clones, with about 88% observed a single time. The sample consisted of PBMCs or T cells enriched from blood (not recorded which). These receptors were collected from a woman between 18 and 30 years old who had recovered from COVID-19. The CDR3 runs from the conserved cysteine through the conserved F or W. The order of the fields is D gene, V gene, CDR3 length, clone size, J gene, CDR3 protein, CDR3 DNA. A D gene is named only where the DNA matches it firmly. Size values are once, few and many counts, or a class for expanded clones, and some rows have none.

d_call: TRBD2
v_call: TRBV9
cdr3_length: 16
clone_size: -
j_call: TRBJ2-7
cdr3_aa: CASSPGGVAGPYEQYF
cdr3_nt: TGTGCCAGCAGCCCCGGGGGGGTAGCGGGACCCTACGAGCAGTACTTC

d_call: -
v_call: TRBV2
cdr3_length: 12
clone_size: -
j_call: TRBJ2-4
cdr3_aa: CASGGESNIQYF
cdr3_nt: TGTGCCAGCGGAGGGGAGTCTAACATTCAGTACTTC

d_call: -
v_call: TRBV2
cdr3_length: 14
clone_size: -
j_call: TRBJ2-3
cdr3_aa: CASSEIGEADTQYF
cdr3_nt: TGTGCCAGCAGTGAAATTGGGGAGGCAGATACGCAGTATTTT

d_call: TRBD1
v_call: TRBV15
cdr3_length: 13
clone_size: -
j_call: TRBJ2-7
cdr3_aa: CATGAGGRYEQYF
cdr3_nt: TGTGCCACCGGGGCAGGGGGCAGGTACGAGCAGTACTTC

d_call: TRBD2
v_call: TRBV9
cdr3_length: 17
clone_size: once
j_call: TRBJ2-2
cdr3_aa: CASSVGLAGSGTGELFF
cdr3_nt: TGTGCCAGCAGCGTAGGACTAGCGGGATCGGGGACCGGGGAGCTGTTTTTT

d_call: TRBD2
v_call: TRBV2
cdr3_length: 14
clone_size: -
j_call: TRBJ2-1
cdr3_aa: CASSPGLAINEQFF
cdr3_nt: TGTGCCAGCAGCCCGGGACTAGCTATAAATGAGCAGTTCTTC

d_call: -
v_call: TRBV4-3
cdr3_length: 14
clone_size: -
j_call: TRBJ2-7
cdr3_aa: CASSQRIFSYEQYF
cdr3_nt: TGCGCCAGCAGCCAGCGGATTTTCTCCTACGAGCAGTACTTC

d_call: -
v_call: TRBV19
cdr3_length: 15
clone_size: -
j_call: TRBJ1-1
cdr3_aa: CASSRNRQGLGRAFF
cdr3_nt: TGTGCCAGTAGTAGGAATCGTCAGGGTCTCGGGCGTGCTTTCTTT

d_call: -
v_call: TRBV10-3
cdr3_length: 16
clone_size: -
j_call: TRBJ2-1
cdr3_aa: CAISTWGGGSGNEQFF
cdr3_nt: TGTGCCATCAGCACTTGGGGGGGCGGGAGCGGCAATGAGCAGTTCTTC

d_call: -
v_call: TRBV9
cdr3_length: 15
clone_size: -
j_call: TRBJ2-7
cdr3_aa: CASSVGQSFAYEQYF
cdr3_nt: TGTGCCAGCAGCGTTGGGCAGTCCTTTGCCTACGAGCAGTACTTC

d_call: TRBD1
v_call: TRBV14
cdr3_length: 15
clone_size: -
j_call: TRBJ2-7
cdr3_aa: CASSKRTGGDEEQYF
cdr3_nt: TGTGCCAGCAGCAAAAGAACAGGGGGCGACGAAGAGCAGTACTTC

d_call: TRBD1
v_call: TRBV15
cdr3_length: 15
clone_size: -
j_call: TRBJ2-2
cdr3_aa: CATRTGGHRSGELFF
cdr3_nt: TGTGCCACACGGACAGGGGGGCATAGATCCGGGGAGCTGTTTTTT

d_call: -
v_call: TRBV12-3/TRBV12-4
cdr3_length: 13
clone_size: -
j_call: TRBJ1-4
cdr3_aa: CASRGGANEKLFF
cdr3_nt: TGTGCCAGCAGGGGCGGGGCTAATGAAAAACTGTTTTTT

d_call: TRBD2
v_call: TRBV4-1
cdr3_length: 18
clone_size: -
j_call: TRBJ2-7
cdr3_aa: CASSQDPQAGGSSYEQYF
cdr3_nt: TGCGCCAGCAGCCAAGATCCCCAAGCGGGAGGCAGCTCCTACGAGCAGTACTTC

d_call: TRBD1
v_call: TRBV19
cdr3_length: 14
clone_size: -
j_call: TRBJ1-3
cdr3_aa: CASWDRSSGNTIYF
cdr3_nt: TGTGCCAGCTGGGACAGAAGCTCTGGAAACACCATATATTTT

d_call: TRBD2
v_call: TRBV4-3
cdr3_length: 17
clone_size: -
j_call: TRBJ2-1
cdr3_aa: CASSPKVGGDITHEQFF
cdr3_nt: TGCGCCAGCAGCCCGAAAGTCGGGGGGGATATTACGCATGAGCAGTTCTTC

d_call: -
v_call: TRBV6-5
cdr3_length: 14
clone_size: -
j_call: TRBJ1-4
cdr3_aa: CASSSTGMTEKLFF
cdr3_nt: TGTGCCAGCAGCTCTACAGGGATGACTGAAAAACTGTTTTTT

d_call: -
v_call: TRBV6-4
cdr3_length: 13
clone_size: -
j_call: TRBJ2-7
cdr3_aa: CASTRQERYEQYF
cdr3_nt: TGTGCCAGCACCCGACAGGAGCGCTACGAGCAGTACTTC

d_call: -
v_call: TRBV7-8
cdr3_length: 12
clone_size: -
j_call: TRBJ2-1
cdr3_aa: CASSRIVGEQFF
cdr3_nt: TGTGCCAGCAGCCGGATAGTTGGTGAGCAGTTCTTC

d_call: -
v_call: TRBV7-2
cdr3_length: 14
clone_size: -
j_call: TRBJ1-4
cdr3_aa: CASSYGATNEKLFF
cdr3_nt: TGTGCCAGCAGTTACGGTGCAACTAATGAAAAACTGTTTTTT

d_call: -
v_call: TRBV5-6
cdr3_length: 18
clone_size: -
j_call: TRBJ2-2
cdr3_aa: CASNRPSPWQGKTGELFF
cdr3_nt: TGTGCCAGCAACCGCCCTTCCCCGTGGCAGGGAAAAACCGGGGAGCTGTTTTTT

d_call: TRBD2
v_call: TRBV2
cdr3_length: 16
clone_size: -
j_call: TRBJ2-1
cdr3_aa: CASSEVWREGLNEQFF
cdr3_nt: TGTGCCAGCAGTGAAGTGTGGCGGGAGGGCCTCAATGAGCAGTTCTTC

d_call: -
v_call: TRBV7-6
cdr3_length: 16
clone_size: -
j_call: TRBJ2-3
cdr3_aa: CASSFASAGNTDTQYF
cdr3_nt: TGTGCCAGCAGCTTCGCGAGCGCGGGCAACACAGATACGCAGTATTTT

d_call: -
v_call: TRBV3-1/TRBV3-2
cdr3_length: 14
clone_size: -
j_call: TRBJ1-1
cdr3_aa: CASSQQQTRGEAFF
cdr3_nt: TGTGCCAGCAGCCAGCAACAAACCCGGGGTGAAGCTTTCTTT

d_call: TRBD1
v_call: TRBV25-1
cdr3_length: 17
clone_size: -
j_call: TRBJ1-1
cdr3_aa: CASSYLHRDREAPEAFF
cdr3_nt: TGTGCCAGCAGCTATCTACACCGAGACAGGGAAGCCCCTGAAGCTTTCTTT

d_call: -
v_call: TRBV4-2
cdr3_length: 12
clone_size: -
j_call: TRBJ2-3
cdr3_aa: CASSQYTDTQYF
cdr3_nt: TGTGCCAGCAGCCAATACACAGATACGCAGTATTTT

d_call: -
v_call: TRBV28
cdr3_length: 15
clone_size: -
j_call: TRBJ2-7
cdr3_aa: CASRPHSGLAYEQYF
cdr3_nt: TGTGCCAGCAGGCCTCATAGCGGTCTGGCCTACGAGCAGTACTTC

d_call: TRBD1
v_call: TRBV18
cdr3_length: 15
clone_size: -
j_call: TRBJ2-2
cdr3_aa: CASSPGQDSTGELFF
cdr3_nt: TGTGCCAGCTCACCGGGACAGGATAGCACCGGGGAGCTGTTTTTT

d_call: -
v_call: TRBV4-1
cdr3_length: 15
clone_size: -
j_call: TRBJ2-3
cdr3_aa: CASSQDRVAADTQYF
cdr3_nt: TGCGCCAGCAGCCAAGATCGGGTAGCCGCAGATACGCAGTATTTT

d_call: -
v_call: TRBV7-9
cdr3_length: 14
clone_size: few
j_call: TRBJ2-2
cdr3_aa: CASSLVLEAGELFF
cdr3_nt: TGTGCCAGCAGCTTAGTACTAGAGGCCGGGGAGCTGTTTTTT

d_call: -
v_call: TRBV28
cdr3_length: 14
clone_size: -
j_call: TRBJ1-6
cdr3_aa: CASSPVRKNSPLHF
cdr3_nt: TGTGCCAGCAGCCCCGTGAGGAAGAATTCACCCCTCCACTTT

d_call: -
v_call: TRBV28
cdr3_length: 14
clone_size: -
j_call: TRBJ2-3
cdr3_aa: CASSSSSGTDTQYF
cdr3_nt: TGTGCCAGCAGTTCCTCTAGCGGCACAGATACGCAGTATTTT

d_call: -
v_call: TRBV7-9
cdr3_length: 14
clone_size: -
j_call: TRBJ1-6
cdr3_aa: CASSSQALDSPLHF
cdr3_nt: TGTGCCAGCAGTTCACAGGCTTTGGATTCACCCCTCCACTTT

d_call: -
v_call: TRBV5-1
cdr3_length: 15
clone_size: -
j_call: TRBJ2-1
cdr3_aa: CASSSDRSSYNEQFF
cdr3_nt: TGCGCCAGCAGCAGCGACAGGAGCTCCTACAATGAGCAGTTCTTC

d_call: -
v_call: TRBV27
cdr3_length: 16
clone_size: -
j_call: TRBJ2-1
cdr3_aa: CASSLSPARGRDEQFF
cdr3_nt: TGTGCCAGCAGTTTATCCCCAGCCCGAGGGCGCGATGAGCAGTTCTTC

d_call: TRBD2
v_call: TRBV10-3
cdr3_length: 13
clone_size: -
j_call: TRBJ2-3
cdr3_aa: CAITSGRTDTQYF
cdr3_nt: TGTGCCATAACTAGCGGGAGGACAGATACGCAGTATTTT

d_call: TRBD2
v_call: TRBV3-1/TRBV3-2
cdr3_length: 15
clone_size: -
j_call: TRBJ2-1
cdr3_aa: CASSLPSSGLNEQFF
cdr3_nt: TGTGCCAGCAGCCTTCCATCTAGCGGTTTGAATGAGCAGTTCTTC

d_call: TRBD2
v_call: TRBV9
cdr3_length: 17
clone_size: -
j_call: TRBJ2-5
cdr3_aa: CASSVDLAGGPEETQYF
cdr3_nt: TGTGCCAGCAGCGTAGATCTAGCGGGGGGCCCTGAAGAGACCCAGTACTTC

d_call: TRBD1
v_call: TRBV7-6
cdr3_length: 15
clone_size: -
j_call: TRBJ2-2
cdr3_aa: CASSYRQGLRGELFF
cdr3_nt: TGTGCCAGCAGCTACCGACAGGGCTTAAGAGGGGAGCTGTTTTTT

d_call: -
v_call: TRBV4-1
cdr3_length: 16
clone_size: -
j_call: TRBJ2-1
cdr3_aa: CASSQGAGNPYNEQFF
cdr3_nt: TGCGCCAGCAGCCAAGGGGCGGGAAACCCATACAATGAGCAGTTCTTC

d_call: -
v_call: TRBV5-5
cdr3_length: 16
clone_size: -
j_call: TRBJ1-1
cdr3_aa: CASSLGGLLSSTEAFF
cdr3_nt: TGTGCCAGCAGCTTGGGTGGGCTCCTGAGCAGCACTGAAGCTTTCTTT

d_call: -
v_call: TRBV12-3/TRBV12-4
cdr3_length: 12
clone_size: -
j_call: TRBJ2-7
cdr3_aa: CASSFHSGEQYF
cdr3_nt: TGTGCCAGCAGTTTTCATTCGGGGGAGCAGTACTTC

d_call: TRBD2
v_call: TRBV7-6
cdr3_length: 17
clone_size: -
j_call: TRBJ2-1
cdr3_aa: CASSLETGTSGYNEQFF
cdr3_nt: TGTGCCAGCAGCTTAGAAACGGGGACTAGCGGCTACAATGAGCAGTTCTTC

d_call: -
v_call: TRBV20-1
cdr3_length: 11
clone_size: -
j_call: TRBJ1-2
cdr3_aa: CSAEQGLGYTF
cdr3_nt: TGCAGTGCTGAACAGGGCTTGGGCTACACCTTC

d_call: TRBD2
v_call: TRBV29-1
cdr3_length: 18
clone_size: -
j_call: TRBJ2-5
cdr3_aa: CSVVPASGTGKGEETQYF
cdr3_nt: TGCAGCGTTGTCCCCGCTAGCGGCACGGGGAAGGGTGAAGAGACCCAGTACTTC

d_call: -
v_call: TRBV7-3
cdr3_length: 11
clone_size: -
j_call: TRBJ1-2
cdr3_aa: CASSQNYGYTF
cdr3_nt: TGTGCCAGCAGCCAAAACTATGGCTACACCTTC

d_call: -
v_call: TRBV5-1
cdr3_length: 14
clone_size: -
j_call: TRBJ2-1
cdr3_aa: CASMRTDSYNEQFF
cdr3_nt: TGCGCCAGCATGAGAACAGATTCCTACAATGAGCAGTTCTTC

d_call: TRBD2
v_call: TRBV5-1
cdr3_length: 15
clone_size: -
j_call: TRBJ2-1
cdr3_aa: CASSFGGSSYNEQFF
cdr3_nt: TGCGCCAGCAGCTTCGGCGGGAGCTCCTACAATGAGCAGTTCTTC

d_call: TRBD1
v_call: TRBV3-1/TRBV3-2
cdr3_length: 15
clone_size: -
j_call: TRBJ1-4
cdr3_aa: CASSHLGQGSEKLFF
cdr3_nt: TGTGCCAGCAGCCACCTGGGACAGGGGTCTGAAAAACTGTTTTTT

d_call: -
v_call: TRBV9
cdr3_length: 13
clone_size: -
j_call: TRBJ1-6
cdr3_aa: CASSPSPSSPLHF
cdr3_nt: TGTGCCAGCAGCCCCTCGCCGAGTTCACCCCTCCACTTT

d_call: -
v_call: TRBV5-1
cdr3_length: 14
clone_size: -
j_call: TRBJ2-5
cdr3_aa: CASSLQTPRETQYF
cdr3_nt: TGCGCCAGCAGCTTACAAACTCCTAGAGAGACCCAGTACTTC

d_call: TRBD1
v_call: TRBV4-3
cdr3_length: 16
clone_size: -
j_call: TRBJ1-2
cdr3_aa: CASSPELGQGVYGYTF
cdr3_nt: TGCGCCAGCAGCCCGGAACTGGGACAGGGGGTCTATGGCTACACCTTC

d_call: TRBD1
v_call: TRBV4-2
cdr3_length: 19
clone_size: -
j_call: TRBJ1-5
cdr3_aa: CASSQHWDRGGYSNQPQHF
cdr3_nt: TGTGCCAGCAGCCAACATTGGGACAGGGGGGGATATAGCAATCAGCCCCAGCATTTT

d_call: TRBD1
v_call: TRBV5-1
cdr3_length: 18
clone_size: -
j_call: TRBJ1-3
cdr3_aa: CASSPPVTGQSSGNTIYF
cdr3_nt: TGCGCCAGCAGCCCCCCAGTGACGGGACAGTCCTCTGGAAACACCATATATTTT

d_call: TRBD2
v_call: TRBV5-1
cdr3_length: 15
clone_size: -
j_call: TRBJ2-7
cdr3_aa: CASSLGLAVSYEQYF
cdr3_nt: TGCGCCAGCAGCTTGGGACTAGCGGTTTCCTACGAGCAGTACTTC

d_call: -
v_call: TRBV29-1
cdr3_length: 12
clone_size: -
j_call: TRBJ1-1
cdr3_aa: CSVGQQNTEAFF
cdr3_nt: TGCAGCGTTGGACAGCAGAACACTGAAGCTTTCTTT

d_call: -
v_call: TRBV10-1
cdr3_length: 13
clone_size: -
j_call: TRBJ2-7
cdr3_aa: CASSDRDSYEQYF
cdr3_nt: TGCGCCAGCAGTGACAGGGATTCCTACGAGCAGTACTTC

d_call: -
v_call: TRBV18
cdr3_length: 15
clone_size: -
j_call: TRBJ1-5
cdr3_aa: CASSPSGGGNQPQHF
cdr3_nt: TGTGCCAGCTCACCCTCGGGGGGGGGCAATCAGCCCCAGCATTTT

d_call: TRBD1
v_call: TRBV29-1
cdr3_length: 12
clone_size: -
j_call: TRBJ2-7
cdr3_aa: CSVAGGTYEQYF
cdr3_nt: TGCAGCGTTGCAGGGGGCACGTACGAGCAGTACTTC

d_call: -
v_call: TRBV7-2
cdr3_length: 14
clone_size: once
j_call: TRBJ2-1
cdr3_aa: CASSPLRGSNEQFF
cdr3_nt: TGTGCCAGCAGCCCTCTGCGAGGGTCCAATGAGCAGTTCTTC